These 18 T cell receptor beta chains originate from one sample sequenced in a study of T cell responses to AZD1222 COVID-19 vaccine. The table came from immunoSEQ multiplex PCR; TCRdb's copy has only in-frame clones and leaves some out. The sample holds approximately 120,000 clones, 87% seen once. The sample consisted of peripheral blood, taken 28 days after the second AZD1222 dose. The receptor source for this set is an adult who received the AZD1222 COVID-19 vaccine.

The rearrangement joins TRBV6-6 to TRBJ1-3; D gene uncertain. V was trimmed by 2 bases and J by 0 bases, leaving 8 bases between them. CDR1 and CDR2 (germline): MNHNY, SVGAGI (reference sequence). This CDR3 has 15 amino acids. CDR3 loop: CASSYGMASGNTIYF. CDR3 nucleotides: TGTGCCAGCAGTTACGGGATGGCCTCTGGAAACACCATATATTTT.

This clone was observed a single time. The genes are TRBV18 and TRBJ1-1; no clear D gene. This CDR3 has 12 residues. CDR1 and CDR2 (germline): KGHSH, LQKENI. V gave up 3 bases and J gave up 11 bases, with 13 bases separating them. The CDR3 DNA follows: TGTGCCAGCTCACCCGGAAATGCCTTGGCTTTCTTT. Its protein is CASSPGNALAFF.

This clone was detected once. This chain links TRBV3-1 (or the pseudogene TRBV3-2) with TRBJ2-3; D possibly matches TRBD1 or TRBD2 (5 bases each). Germline assignment: CDR1 LGHDT and CDR2 YNNKEL (reference sequence). CDR3 length: 16 amino acids. V was pared by 4 bases and J by 0 bases, with 14 bases between. The CDR3 protein is CASSPRDPSSTDTQYF. CDR3 DNA: TGTGCCAGCAGCCCCCGGGACCCATCTAGCACAGATACGCAGTATTTT.

DNA for the CDR3: TGTGCCAGCAGTTCCCCAACACAGGGCTACGAGCAGTACTTC. Translation: CASSSPTQGYEQYF. The chain recombines TRBV28 with TRBJ2-7; D is possibly TRBD1 (6 bases). Germline V gives CDR1 MDHEN, CDR2 SYDVKM. The CDR3 totals 14 residues. V was pared by 4 bases and J by 3 bases, with 13 bases between.

CDR3 amino acids: CASSFPTGLAGTGPSTDTQYF. CDR3 DNA: TGTGCCAGCAGCTTTCCTACGGGACTAGCGGGTACCGGACCTAGCACAGATACGCAGTATTTT. V and J are TRBV7-3 and TRBJ2-3; the match to TRBD2 covers 12 bases. The germline V gene has CDR1 SGHTA and CDR2 FQGTGA. The CDR3 contains 21 residues. V trimming: 3 bases; J trimming: 0 bases; junction bases outside the gene matches: 16.

This clone was counted only a few times. Written as DNA, the CDR3 is TGTGCCAGCAGCGCTGACAACTCTGGGGCCAACGTCCTGACTTTC. It yields the protein CASSADNSGANVLTF. The V gene is TRBV6-2 or TRBV6-3, the J gene TRBJ2-6; D is unclear. The CDR3 contains 15 residues. Trimming stripped 6 bases from V and 0 bases from J, with 9 bases between. Looked up from germline, CDR1 is MNHEY and CDR2 is SVGEGT.

The chain joins TRBV9 to TRBJ1-1, with 8 bases identical to TRBD1. This CDR3 has 14 amino acids. V lost 4 bases and J lost 5; bases outside the gene matches: 7. CDR1 is SGDLS, CDR2 YYNGEE, per germline. This CDR3 reads CASSPRTGWTEAFF. The CDR3 DNA sequence: TGTGCCAGCAGCCCGCGGACAGGGTGGACTGAAGCTTTCTTT.

The J gene is TRBJ2-7, the V gene TRBV2; D not resolved. The germline V gene encodes CDR1 SNHLY and CDR2 FYNNEI. The CDR3 has 11 residues. V was clipped by 10 bases and J by 0 bases, with 7 bases between them. The CDR3 sequence is CATAFSYEQYF. The CDR3 region has the DNA TGTGCCACAGCCTTCTCCTACGAGCAGTACTTC.

The genes are TRBV3-1 (or the pseudogene TRBV3-2) and TRBJ2-3, with D hard to call. V lost 0 bases and J lost 2, with 18 bases in between. The germline CDR1 and CDR2 sequences are LGHDT and YNNKEL (reference sequence). The CDR3 totals 18 residues. CDR3 region: CASSQDRCGVEDTDTQYF. The DNA of the CDR3 is TGTGCCAGCAGCCAAGATCGTTGTGGGGTTGAGGACACAGATACGCAGTATTTT.

The chain has TRBV11-2 and TRBJ2-2, with TRBD2 identical over 14 bases. Germline V CDR1 and CDR2: SGHAT, FQNNGV. This CDR3 contains 16 residues. V trimming: 4 bases; J trimming: 6 bases; junction bases outside the gene matches: 4. CDR3 coding DNA: TGTGCCAGCAGCTCTCCGACTAGCGGGGGGGCCGGGGAGCTGTTTTTT. Translating gives CASSSPTSGGAGELFF.

V usage is TRBV5-1 and J usage is TRBJ1-4; unclear D gene. Germline CDR1 reads SGHRS; CDR2 reads YFSETQ. The V end lost 4 bases, the J end lost 0 bases, and 7 bases lay between the germline ends. The CDR3 spans 14 residues. The CDR3: CASSPSATNEKLFF. CDR3 DNA sequence: TGCGCCAGCAGCCCCTCCGCAACTAATGAAAAACTGTTTTTT.

This chain uses TRBV28 with TRBJ1-1; D remains ambiguous. Germline V gives CDR1 MDHEN, CDR2 SYDVKM. The CDR3 length is 17 residues. V dropped 1 base and J dropped 5 bases, with 20 bases sitting between them. The CDR3 DNA follows: TGTGCCAGCAGTTTATTGTCTAGGGTAGGTGGTGGGACTGAAGCTTTCTTT. It specifies CASSLLSRVGGGTEAFF.

DNA of the CDR3: TGCGCCAGCAGCCAAGATCCGGACAGGGCCTTCTACGAGCAGTACTTC. Amino acids: CASSQDPDRAFYEQYF. The genes are TRBV4-1 and TRBJ2-7; 8 nucleotides align to TRBD1. In germline, CDR1 is MGHRA, CDR2 YSYEKL. The CDR3 loop spans 16 amino acids. The V segment lost 0 bases and the J segment 3 bases; nucleotides outside the gene matches: 7.

The gene calls are TRBV18 and TRBJ1-1, with 7 bases identical to TRBD1. Germline CDR1 and CDR2: KGHSH and LQKENI. The CDR3 sequence is 13 residues long. Trimming took 4 bases from V and 4 from J; bases not matched to a gene: 3. The CDR3 nucleotides are TGTGCCAGCTCACTCGACAGGGCCACTGAAGCTTTCTTT. Translated, it gives CASSLDRATEAFF.

This chain joins TRBV6-5 and TRBJ1-5; 9 bases are shared with TRBD1. CDR3 length: 14 amino acids. The germline CDR1 and CDR2 sequences are MNHEY and SVGAGI. Trimming removed 6 bases from V and 7 bases from J; junction bases left unmatched: 7. The CDR3 protein is CASSGQGRRQPQHF. For the CDR3, the DNA is TGTGCCAGCAGCGGACAGGGGCGGAGGCAGCCCCAGCATTTT.

This chain links TRBV3-1 (or the pseudogene TRBV3-2) with TRBJ2-3; 11 nucleotides line up with TRBD2. CDR1 LGHDT and CDR2 YNNKEL come from the germline V gene (reference sequence). CDR3 size: 17 residues. Germline trimming cut 4 bases from V and 2 bases from J; bases unmatched to any gene: 8. The CDR3 protein is CASSRTSGRISTDTQYF. CDR3 sequence (DNA): TGTGCCAGCAGCCGTACTAGCGGGAGAATATCCACAGATACGCAGTATTTT.

This rearrangement joins TRBV9 to TRBJ2-2; no clear D. Trimming removed 5 bases from V and 5 bases from J, with 10 bases in between. CDR3 length: 13 residues. Per germline, CDR1 SGDLS and CDR2 YYNGEE. The CDR3 DNA reads TGTGCCAGCAGGAAGGGCGAAACCGGGGAGCTGTTTTTT. This translates into CASRKGETGELFF.

The rearrangement links TRBV4-3 to TRBJ1-4; D not resolved. This CDR3 is 14 amino acids long. The V end lost 3 bases, the J end lost 6 bases, and 11 bases lay between the germline ends. Germline-derived CDR1 and CDR2 are LGHNA and YSLEER. As DNA, the CDR3 is TGCGCCAGCAGCCAGACCGGAATTCATGAAAAACTGTTTTTT. Residues: CASSQTGIHEKLFF.